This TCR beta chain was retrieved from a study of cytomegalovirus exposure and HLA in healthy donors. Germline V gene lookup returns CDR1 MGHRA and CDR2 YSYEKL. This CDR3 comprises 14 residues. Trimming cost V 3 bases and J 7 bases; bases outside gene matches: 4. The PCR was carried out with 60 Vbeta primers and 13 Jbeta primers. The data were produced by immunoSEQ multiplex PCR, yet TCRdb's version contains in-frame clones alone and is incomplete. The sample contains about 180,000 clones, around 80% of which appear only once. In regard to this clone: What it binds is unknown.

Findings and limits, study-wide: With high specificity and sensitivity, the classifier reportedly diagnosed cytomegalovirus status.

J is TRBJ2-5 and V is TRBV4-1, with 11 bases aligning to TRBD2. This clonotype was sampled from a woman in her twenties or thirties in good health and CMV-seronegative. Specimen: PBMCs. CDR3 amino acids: CASSQSGTSGTQYF. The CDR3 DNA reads TGCGCCAGCAGCCAGTCCGGGACTAGCGGGACCCAGTACTTC.